This is a list of T cell receptor beta chains from one sample in a study of blood T cells in healthy people across ages. TCRdb itself ran the 5' RACE reads through MiXCR, one entry per CDR3 protein. Of 1.5 million to 2 million distinct CDR3 sequences listed, 35% to 50% are singletons. The sample taken for sequencing was blood. All receptors derive from a human donor in good health. Both conserved end residues are part of each CDR3. Each record gives: J gene, clone size, D gene, V gene, CDR3 length, CDR3 protein, CDR3 DNA. A D gene is named only where the DNA matches it firmly. Only part of the rows carry a size: once, few, many, or a class if the clone is expanded.

j_call: TRBJ2-7; clone_size: -; d_call: -; v_call: TRBV7-2; cdr3_length: 16; cdr3_aa: CASSLGPVGADYEQYF; cdr3_nt: TGTGCCAGCAGCTTAGGTCCCGTTGGGGCGGACTACGAGCAGTACTTC
j_call: TRBJ2-4; clone_size: many; d_call: -; v_call: TRBV29-1; cdr3_length: 16; cdr3_aa: CSVVGSVGGLGNIQYF; cdr3_nt: TGCAGCGTTGTAGGGAGCGTGGGGGGCCTAGGAAACATTCAGTACTTC
j_call: TRBJ2-7; clone_size: few; d_call: -; v_call: TRBV4-3; cdr3_length: 16; cdr3_aa: CASSQEETDLSYEQYF; cdr3_nt: TGCGCCAGCAGCCAAGAGGAGACAGACCTCTCCTACGAGCAGTACTTC
j_call: TRBJ2-3; clone_size: few; d_call: -; v_call: TRBV11-2; cdr3_length: 16; cdr3_aa: CASSYTGSPSPDTQYF; cdr3_nt: TGTGCCAGCAGTTATACAGGGTCCCCGTCGCCAGATACGCAGTATTTT
j_call: TRBJ2-7; clone_size: -; d_call: TRBD1; v_call: TRBV7-9; cdr3_length: 15; cdr3_aa: CASSPDRGIRDEQYF; cdr3_nt: TGTGCCAGCAGCCCCGACAGGGGGATCAGGGACGAGCAGTACTTC
j_call: TRBJ1-4; clone_size: -; d_call: -; v_call: TRBV20-1; cdr3_length: 14; cdr3_aa: CSARDTRTNEKLFF; cdr3_nt: TGCAGTGCTAGGGACACCCGAACTAATGAAAAACTGTTTTTT
j_call: TRBJ2-3; clone_size: few; d_call: TRBD2; v_call: TRBV6-2/TRBV6-3; cdr3_length: 14; cdr3_aa: CASSYPGGSDTQYF; cdr3_nt: TGTGCCAGCAGTTACCCGGGAGGGTCAGATACGCAGTATTTT
j_call: TRBJ2-3; clone_size: -; d_call: -; v_call: TRBV20-1; cdr3_length: 13; cdr3_aa: CSAHLGARSGQYF; cdr3_nt: TGCAGTGCCCACCTAGGGGCTCGGTCAGGGCAGTATTTT
j_call: TRBJ2-3; clone_size: -; d_call: -; v_call: TRBV6-2/TRBV6-3; cdr3_length: 13; cdr3_aa: CASRAPSRDTQYF; cdr3_nt: TGTGCCAGCAGGGCCCCCTCGCGCGATACGCAGTATTTT
j_call: TRBJ2-5; clone_size: few; d_call: TRBD1; v_call: TRBV6-5; cdr3_length: 14; cdr3_aa: CASSYWGQAEEQYF; cdr3_nt: TGTGCCAGCAGTTACTGGGGACAGGCGGAGGAGCAGTACTTC
j_call: TRBJ1-2; clone_size: few; d_call: -; v_call: TRBV19; cdr3_length: 15; cdr3_aa: CASSILLLGVSGYTF; cdr3_nt: TGTGCCAGTAGTATCCTACTTTTAGGAGTATCTGGCTACACCTTC
j_call: TRBJ1-1; clone_size: -; d_call: TRBD1; v_call: TRBV6-6; cdr3_length: 16; cdr3_aa: CASSSKQYQTGGEAFF; cdr3_nt: TGTGCCAGCAGTTCGAAGCAATATCAGACAGGGGGCGAAGCTTTCTTT
j_call: TRBJ2-5; clone_size: -; d_call: -; v_call: TRBV20-1; cdr3_length: 13; cdr3_aa: CSARSRDGETQYF; cdr3_nt: TGCAGTGCTAGGTCCAGGGATGGGGAGACCCAGTACTTC
j_call: TRBJ2-1; clone_size: few; d_call: TRBD2; v_call: TRBV6-6; cdr3_length: 17; cdr3_aa: CASSYSTSGVSYNEQFF; cdr3_nt: TGTGCCAGCAGTTACTCGACTAGCGGGGTCTCGTACAATGAGCAGTTCTTC
j_call: TRBJ2-2; clone_size: -; d_call: -; v_call: TRBV4-2; cdr3_length: 16; cdr3_aa: CASSQELIANTGELFF; cdr3_nt: TGTGCCAGCAGCCAAGAACTGATCGCGAACACCGGGGAGCTGTTTTTT
j_call: TRBJ1-2; clone_size: -; d_call: TRBD1; v_call: TRBV7-9; cdr3_length: 15; cdr3_aa: CASSADRGGNYGYTF; cdr3_nt: TGTGCCAGCAGCGCCGACAGGGGAGGGAACTATGGCTACACCTTC
j_call: TRBJ1-5; clone_size: few; d_call: -; v_call: TRBV7-2; cdr3_length: 15; cdr3_aa: CASSKNRVGNQPQHF; cdr3_nt: TGTGCCAGCAGCAAGAACAGGGTGGGCAATCAGCCCCAGCATTTT
j_call: TRBJ2-3; clone_size: -; d_call: TRBD2; v_call: TRBV28; cdr3_length: 14; cdr3_aa: CASSKRGLTDTQYF; cdr3_nt: TGTGCCAGCAGCAAGCGGGGACTCACAGATACGCAGTATTTT
j_call: TRBJ2-3; clone_size: -; d_call: -; v_call: TRBV3-1; cdr3_length: 14; cdr3_aa: CASSQDWTSDTQYF; cdr3_nt: TGTGCCAGCAGCCAAGATTGGACATCAGATACGCAGTATTTT
j_call: TRBJ2-5; clone_size: -; d_call: -; v_call: TRBV7-2; cdr3_length: 14; cdr3_aa: CASSLAITVETQYF; cdr3_nt: TGTGCCAGCAGCTTAGCGATCACAGTAGAGACCCAGTACTTC
j_call: TRBJ2-7; clone_size: few; d_call: TRBD2; v_call: TRBV28; cdr3_length: 17; cdr3_aa: CASSPGLAGDLTYEQYF; cdr3_nt: TGTGCCAGCAGTCCCGGACTAGCGGGGGATTTAACCTACGAGCAGTACTTC
j_call: TRBJ2-1; clone_size: few; d_call: -; v_call: TRBV5-1; cdr3_length: 14; cdr3_aa: CASSLVAGSDEQFF; cdr3_nt: TGCGCCAGCAGCTTGGTGGCGGGTTCGGATGAGCAGTTCTTC